These 14 T cell receptor beta chains share one sample of origin, sequenced in a study of blood T cell repertoires in COVID-19 (dated by TCRdb to between 2020 and 2021). The library was built by means of the immunoSEQ multiplex PCR assay. Here the immuneACCESS table is served through TCRdb, limited to in-frame sequences with V and J called. Missing clones are a known gap in these copies; in checked studies unresolved V genes cover under half, and the rest lacks a known reason. The sample table shows approximately 290,000 clones, and around nine tenths are seen once. Jointly, the top ten make up 11% of the sample. Sequenced: peripheral blood. These receptors came from a woman in her 30s with COVID-19, enrolled during active disease.

This rearrangement joins TRBV6-1 to TRBJ2-3, with D maybe TRBD2 (6 bases). Per germline, CDR1 MNHNS and CDR2 SASEGT. The V gene lost 3 bases and the J gene lost 1 base, with 11 bases spanning the gap. The CDR3 totals 15 residues. CDR3 protein: CASSEGGWRTDTQYF. As DNA, the CDR3 is TGTGCCAGCAGTGAGGGGGGTTGGCGCACAGATACGCAGTATTTT.

This chain joins TRBV4-1 and TRBJ2-7; 8 bases align to TRBD2. The germline V gene encodes CDR1 MGHRA and CDR2 YSYEKL. This CDR3 is built from 15 residues. J gave up 12 bases and V 0 bases, and 13 bases lay outside the gene matches. This chain's CDR3 is CASSQDLAGGSGVYF. The CDR3 DNA reads as TGCGCCAGCAGCCAAGATCTCGCGGGGGGATCGGGAGTGTACTTC.

This clone was seen only once. CDR3 bases: TGTGCCAGCAGCTTGGGTGTGGGGCCTGGAAACACCATATATTTT. Protein sequence: CASSLGVGPGNTIYF. The V gene is TRBV5-4, the J gene TRBJ1-3, with D possibly TRBD1 on 5 matching bases. There are 15 residues in the CDR3. Germline V gene sequence: CDR1 SGHNT, CDR2 YYREEE (reference sequence). Deletions cut 0 bases from V and 2 bases from J, with 9 bases between.

The chain joins TRBV6-1 to TRBJ2-4, with 7 positions matching TRBD2. V lost 1 base and J lost 1; bases outside the gene matches: 7. Looked up from germline, CDR1 is MNHNS and CDR2 is SASEGT. The CDR3 covers 17 residues. In nucleotides, the CDR3 is TGTGCCAGCAGTGAAGACGTCGGGGGGATGGCCAAAAACATTCAGTACTTC. Translation gives CASSEDVGGMAKNIQYF.

This chain connects TRBV6-5 to TRBJ1-2, with D unclear. The CDR3 contains 11 residues. V dropped 8 bases and J dropped 2 bases, with 6 bases sitting between them. Germline assignment: CDR1 MNHEY and CDR2 SVGAGI. In nucleotides, the CDR3 is TGTGCCAGCGGCAGGAACTATGGCTACACCTTC. It specifies CASGRNYGYTF.

This chain uses TRBV20-1 with TRBJ2-5; 8 bases fit TRBD2. CDR1 and CDR2 from the germline V gene are DFQATT and SNEGSKA (reference sequence). This CDR3 region has 15 residues. V dropped 3 bases and J dropped 2; count of bases not matched to a gene: 8. In DNA form, the CDR3 reads TGCAGTGCTAGTTCCAGCGGGGGATCTCAAGAGACCCAGTACTTC. Translating gives CSASSSGGSQETQYF.

The chain carries TRBV5-1 and TRBJ2-5, with 8 nucleotides matching TRBD1. Germline CDR1 is SGHRS and CDR2 is YFSETQ. CDR3 length equals 15 residues. V was clipped by 3 bases and J by 3 bases; unmatched bases: 7. The CDR3 nucleotides are TGCGCCAGCAGCTGGAGGACAGGGACTGAAGAGACCCAGTACTTC. Translated: CASSWRTGTEETQYF.

The rearrangement joins TRBV19 to TRBJ1-1, with a tentative D call TRBD1 (5 bases). The CDR3 runs 13 residues. CDR1 is LNHDA and CDR2 is SQIVND in the germline V gene (reference sequence). Trimming stripped 6 bases from V and 1 base from J, with 9 bases between. The CDR3 is CASSPTENTEAFF. As DNA, the CDR3 is TGTGCCAGTAGCCCGACAGAGAACACTGAAGCTTTCTTT.

The V gene is TRBV19, the J gene TRBJ1-6; D may be TRBD1 (5 bases). The length of the CDR3 is 13 residues. Germline V gene sequence: CDR1 LNHDA, CDR2 SQIVND (reference sequence). The V gene lost 5 bases and the J gene lost 10 bases, with 12 bases spanning the gap. CDR3 nucleotide sequence: TGTGCCAGTAGTCTCGACGGGGGGTCACCCCTCCACTTT. Its protein is CASSLDGGSPLHF.

This clone was observed a handful of times. The same CDR3 also results from other DNA sequences found in this sample. J is TRBJ2-7 and V is TRBV5-5, with 9 bases lining up with TRBD1. Germline V gene sequence: CDR1 SGHKS, CDR2 YYEKEE (reference sequence). The CDR3 extends over 14 amino acids. V trimming: 1 base; J trimming: 3 bases; junction bases outside the gene matches: 2. CDR3 sequence (DNA): TGTGCCAGCAGCTTGATGGGACAGGGCTACGAGCAGTACTTC. This encodes CASSLMGQGYEQYF.

This chain links TRBV5-4 with TRBJ1-3, with TRBD1 identical over 8 bases. The CDR3 covers 16 residues. CDR1 is SGHNT and CDR2 is YYREEE in the germline V gene (reference sequence). V trimming: 2 bases; J trimming: 2 bases; junction bases outside the gene matches: 6. CDR3 residues: CASSFFTTGAGNTIYF. CDR3 in DNA: TGTGCCAGCAGCTTCTTTACGACAGGGGCTGGAAACACCATATATTTT.

The chain is built from TRBV5-5 and TRBJ1-1, with D unclear. The CDR3 is made up of 16 amino acids. In germline, CDR1 is SGHKS, CDR2 YYEKEE (reference sequence). With 3 bases removed from V and 1 base from J, the gap between germline ends came to 16 bases. The chain's CDR3 is CASSSSVGLKNTEAFF. In nucleotides, the CDR3 is TGTGCCAGCAGCTCTTCAGTAGGACTCAAGAACACTGAAGCTTTCTTT.

This clone was recorded only once. The chain has TRBV7-9 and TRBJ2-2; 9 positions match TRBD1. The germline V gene encodes CDR1 SEHNR and CDR2 FQNEAQ (reference sequence). J gave up 6 bases and V 1 base, and 6 bases lay outside the gene matches. This CDR3 is built from 16 residues. The CDR3 DNA sequence: TGTGCCAGCAGCTTAGGCGGACAGGGGAAACCCGGGGAGCTGTTTTTT. Translating it yields CASSLGGQGKPGELFF.

The CDR3 nucleotides read TGTGCCAGCAGCCTAACCTGGACTAGCGGGGGGGAACGTACGCAGTATTTT. This sequence encodes CASSLTWTSGGERTQYF. This chain links TRBV4-2 with TRBJ2-3; TRBD2 agrees at 15 bases. V was clipped by 4 bases and J by 8 bases; unmatched bases: 10. The CDR3 has 17 amino acids. Germline V gene lookup returns CDR1 LGHNA and CDR2 YNFKEQ.